Presented here are 7 T cell receptor beta chains from one specimen sequenced in a study of shared clonotypes between healthy human individuals (dated by TCRdb to 2020 to 2021). The method was the immunoSEQ multiplex PCR assay. TCRdb mirrors the immuneACCESS table, restricted to in-frame sequences. Some clones are absent from its copies; in checked studies, under half trace to an unresolved V gene, and the reason for the others is unknown. This sample gives about 2.4 million clones in total; 90% to 95% of them show up just once. The biggest ten clones account for more than 0.12% of the sample. Specimen: naive CD4+ T cells sorted from blood. The cell subset or site label of this sample denotes: CD45RA+ positively selected. All receptors come from a man aged 18 to 35 in good health.

The chain carries TRBV7-2 and TRBJ2-5, with 7 bases aligning to TRBD1. The CDR3 contains 16 residues. V was clipped by 6 bases and J by 8 bases; unmatched bases: 18. Germline loops: CDR1 SGHTA, CDR2 FQGNSA. DNA for the CDR3: TGTGCCAGCAGTCACACTCCGGGACAGACGTCTGAAACCCAGTACTTC. It translates to CASSHTPGQTSETQYF. Full variable domain (missing parts from reference TRBV7-2 and TRBJ2-5): GAGVSQSPSNKVTEKGKDVELRCDPISGHTALYWYRQSLGQGLEFLIYFQGNSAPDKSGLPSDRFSAERTGGSVSTLTIQRTQQEDSAVYLCASSHTPGQTSETQYFGPGTRLLVL.

The V and J genes are TRBV19 and TRBJ2-4; possible D gene TRBD2, 6 bases. V was cut by 0 bases and J by 0 bases, with 12 bases left in between. There are 17 residues in the CDR3. Per germline, CDR1 LNHDA and CDR2 SQIVND (reference sequence). CDR3 amino acids: CASSIDVGGLAKNIQYF. DNA for the CDR3: TGTGCCAGTAGTATAGATGTCGGGGGACTAGCCAAAAACATTCAGTACTTC.

The rearrangement joins TRBV6-4 to TRBJ2-3; TRBD2 matches at 9 bases. J gave up 0 bases and V 6 bases, and 13 bases lay outside the gene matches. The germline gives CDR1 MRHNA, CDR2 SNTAGT. This CDR3 region has 18 residues. The CDR3 is CASRLGLARDHSTDTQYF. In nucleotides, the CDR3 is TGTGCCAGCAGACTCGGACTAGCGCGAGACCACAGCACAGATACGCAGTATTTT.

The table lists this clone with a count of one. The chain joins TRBV10-2 to TRBJ2-5; D is possibly TRBD2 (5 bases). CDR3 length: 10 residues. V was pared by 5 bases and J by 7 bases, with 5 bases between. From germline, CDR1 is WSHSY and CDR2 SAAADI. The CDR3 DNA reads as TGCGCCAGCAGTAGCGGGACCCAGTACTTC. This sequence encodes CASSSGTQYF.

This clone is a singleton in its sample. The chain employs TRBV19 and TRBJ2-4; 7 positions agree with TRBD2. The CDR3 is 15 residues long. V was pared by 7 bases and J by 4 bases, with 10 bases of the junction left unmatched. Germline V lookup: CDR1 LNHDA, CDR2 SQIVND (reference sequence). CDR3 sequence reads: CASTPAGEGKNIQYF. The DNA for the CDR3 is TGTGCCAGTACCCCGGCGGGGGAGGGTAAAAACATTCAGTACTTC.

This clone has only a few counts. This chain uses TRBV30 with TRBJ1-4; D gene uncertain. Germline V gene sequence: CDR1 GTSNPN, CDR2 SVGIG (reference sequence). V was cut by 4 bases and J by 4 bases, with 4 bases left in between. This CDR3 region has 11 residues. Written as DNA, the CDR3 is TGTGCCTGGAATGTTAATGAAAAACTGTTTTTT. It yields the protein CAWNVNEKLFF.

The CDR3 region has the DNA TGTGCCAGCCTCGCCCACGTGAACACTGAAGCTTTCTTT. It encodes CASLAHVNTEAFF. This chain links TRBV7-2 with TRBJ1-1; D not resolved. Per germline, CDR1 SGHTA and CDR2 FQGNSA. Trimming took 8 bases from V and 0 from J, leaving 10 bases between them. CDR3 length: 13 residues.